This is a list of T cell receptor beta chains from one sample in a study of T-cell memory formation after mild COVID-19. TCRdb recomputed calls from the 5' RACE reads with MiXCR, one row per CDR3 protein. The table shows some 490,000 distinct CDR3 sequences, with 15% to 20% occurring only once. Material: PBMCs or a T cell subset sorted from them (not recorded which). The receptors were gathered from an adult woman who had mild COVID-19 (a few samples of this study predate the infection). Cell type and time point are not known. Each CDR3 is given with its conserved first and last residue. A D gene is named only where the DNA matches it firmly. The listing skips clone size in some rows; elsewhere it reads once, few, many or a size class.

TRBV27	TRBD1	NA	TRBJ1-4	CASSTLGGHEKLFF	TGTGCCAGCAGCACCCTAGGGGGCCATGAAAAACTGTTTTTT
TRBV5-5	NA	NA	TRBJ1-2	CASSLVGTNYGYTF	TGTGCCAGCAGCTTGGTTGGCACTAACTATGGCTACACCTTC
TRBV6-5	NA	NA	TRBJ2-1	CASSRGTELGEQFF	TGTGCCAGCAGCCGCGGGACAGAACTCGGGGAGCAGTTCTTC
TRBV7-9	NA	NA	TRBJ2-2	CASSRRTENTGELIF	TGTGCCAGCAGCCGAAGGACGGAGAACACCGGGGAGCTGATTTTT
TRBV6-5	NA	few	TRBJ1-5	CASRGSRNQPQHF	TGTGCCAGCAGGGGTTCTCGCAATCAGCCCCAGCATTTT
TRBV9	TRBD1	NA	TRBJ2-4	CASSGTTGGNIQYF	TGTGCCAGCAGCGGGACGACAGGGGGTAACATTCAGTACTTC
TRBV19	NA	few	TRBJ2-3	CASSISRGDTQYF	TGTGCCAGTAGTATCTCTCGTGGAGATACGCAGTATTTT
TRBV21-1	NA	NA	TRBJ2-1	CASTTGREGFYNEQFF	TGTGCCAGCACCACAGGGCGGGAGGGATTTTACAATGAGCAGTTCTTC
TRBV9	TRBD1	few	TRBJ2-1	CASTSTGGFDEQFF	TGTGCCAGCACCTCGACAGGGGGTTTTGATGAGCAGTTCTTC
TRBV6-4	NA	once	TRBJ2-3	CASSSQGGTDTQYF	TGTGCCAGCAGTTCCCAGGGCGGCACAGATACGCAGTATTTT
TRBV12-3/TRBV12-4	NA	NA	TRBJ2-1	CASSRLSQIHGQFF	TGTGCCAGCAGCCGCCTCTCTCAGATCCATGGGCAGTTCTTC
TRBV7-9	TRBD1	NA	TRBJ2-7	CASSPGTVYEQYF	TGTGCCAGCAGCCCCGGGACAGTCTACGAGCAGTACTTC
TRBV5-1	TRBD2	few	TRBJ2-1	CASSFPREGSYNEQFF	TGCGCCAGCAGCTTTCCCCGGGAGGGCTCCTACAATGAGCAGTTCTTC
TRBV11-1	TRBD1	few	TRBJ2-3	CASSKQGAVDTQYF	TGTGCCAGCAGCAAACAGGGGGCCGTAGATACGCAGTATTTT
TRBV5-5	NA	few	TRBJ1-1	CASSNREVVTEAFF	TGTGCCAGCAGCAACAGGGAAGTGGTCACTGAAGCTTTCTTT
TRBV12-3/TRBV12-4	TRBD1	NA	TRBJ2-1	CASSPGTGAEQFF	TGTGCCAGCAGTCCCGGGACAGGGGCTGAGCAGTTCTTC
TRBV5-1	TRBD1	NA	TRBJ1-1	CASTPGTGGISDTEAFF	TGCGCCAGCACCCCCGGGACAGGGGGCATTTCGGACACTGAAGCTTTCTTT
TRBV27	TRBD2	NA	TRBJ2-7	CASSPRSSGYYEQYF	TGTGCCAGCAGTCCCAGATCTAGCGGATATTACGAGCAGTACTTC
TRBV19	NA	NA	TRBJ2-4	CASSPPLEQAKNIQYF	TGTGCCAGTAGTCCACCCCTTGAGCAAGCCAAAAACATTCAGTACTTC
TRBV5-1	NA	NA	TRBJ2-7	CASSLYGRSYEQYF	TGCGCCAGCAGCTTATATGGACGGAGCTACGAGCAGTACTTC
TRBV14	NA	NA	TRBJ2-7	CASNSKAEEQYF	TGTGCCAGCAACTCCAAGGCGGAGGAGCAGTACTTC
TRBV3-1	NA	NA	TRBJ2-7	CASSPEVFWGADEQYF	TGTGCCAGCAGCCCCGAGGTGTTTTGGGGGGCGGACGAGCAGTACTTC
TRBV5-1	NA	NA	TRBJ1-1	CASSLEGGFYTEAFF	TGCGCCAGCAGCTTGGAAGGGGGGTTTTATACTGAAGCTTTCTTT
TRBV20-1	TRBD2	NA	TRBJ2-5	CSARPRSGGEQETQYF	TGCAGTGCTAGACCCAGGAGCGGGGGCGAACAAGAGACCCAGTACTTC
TRBV20-1	TRBD2	NA	TRBJ2-7	CSARDPLGRFRGGEQYF	TGCAGTGCTAGAGATCCCCTGGGCCGTTTCCGGGGGGGCGAGCAGTACTTC
TRBV18	NA	NA	TRBJ2-7	CASSTIQGNEQYF	TGTGCCAGCTCAACAATACAGGGTAACGAGCAGTACTTC
TRBV6-1	TRBD1	NA	TRBJ2-1	CASSAGTGSSYNEQFF	TGTGCCAGCAGTGCCGGGACAGGAAGCTCCTACAATGAGCAGTTCTTC
TRBV4-2	NA	NA	TRBJ2-7	CASSQGPSQEQYF	TGTGCCAGCAGCCAAGGTCCTAGTCAGGAGCAGTACTTC
TRBV6-5	NA	NA	TRBJ1-3	CASSYDGVSGNTIYF	TGTGCCAGCAGTTACGATGGAGTCTCTGGAAACACCATATATTTT
TRBV30	TRBD2	NA	TRBJ2-7	CAWRVTSGTEQYF	TGTGCCTGGCGCGTTACTAGCGGGACAGAGCAGTACTTC
TRBV5-5	TRBD1	NA	TRBJ2-3	CASSLAGTGGDTQYF	TGTGCCAGCAGCTTGGCCGGGACAGGGGGAGATACGCAGTATTTT
TRBV7-3	TRBD2	NA	TRBJ2-6	CASSLVAGGPSGANVLTF	TGTGCCAGCAGCTTAGTCGCGGGAGGGCCCTCTGGGGCCAACGTCCTGACTTTC
TRBV19	NA	NA	TRBJ2-7	CASSMIGLNSYEQYF	TGTGCCAGTAGTATGATCGGGCTTAACTCCTACGAGCAGTACTTC
TRBV29-1	TRBD1	NA	TRBJ2-5	CSAHRGQETQYF	TGCAGCGCGCACAGGGGACAAGAGACCCAGTACTTC
TRBV9	TRBD2	NA	TRBJ2-3	CASSLSGGVGDTQYF	TGTGCCAGCAGCTTGAGCGGGGGGGTGGGAGATACGCAGTATTTT
TRBV4-3	NA	NA	TRBJ2-2	CASSQEGASSYTGELFF	TGCGCCAGCAGCCAAGAAGGAGCATCGTCGTACACCGGGGAGCTGTTTTTT
TRBV7-6	NA	NA	TRBJ2-1	CASSPLGQTYNEQFF	TGTGCCAGCAGCCCGCTGGGCCAGACCTACAATGAGCAGTTCTTC
TRBV27	TRBD2	NA	TRBJ2-3	CASKLAGPTDTQYF	TGTGCCAGCAAACTAGCGGGTCCCACAGATACGCAGTATTTT
TRBV20-1	NA	many	TRBJ2-1	CSARDLPRDSSYNEQFF	TGCAGTGCTAGAGACTTACCCCGGGACTCGTCCTACAATGAGCAGTTCTTC
TRBV5-1	NA	NA	TRBJ1-1	CASHPGANTEAFF	TGCGCCAGCCACCCGGGGGCCAACACTGAAGCTTTCTTT
TRBV24-1	TRBD1	NA	TRBJ2-1	CATSDLRGQAEQLFF	TGTGCCACCAGTGATTTGAGGGGACAGGCGGAACAACTGTTCTTC
TRBV20-1	NA	NA	TRBJ2-6	CSASLQLFSGANVLTF	TGCAGTGCTAGTTTACAGCTTTTCTCTGGGGCCAACGTCCTGACTTTC
TRBV7-9	TRBD1	few	TRBJ2-7	CASSPGTGDLKEQYF	TGTGCCAGCAGTCCCGGGACAGGGGATTTGAAGGAGCAGTACTTC